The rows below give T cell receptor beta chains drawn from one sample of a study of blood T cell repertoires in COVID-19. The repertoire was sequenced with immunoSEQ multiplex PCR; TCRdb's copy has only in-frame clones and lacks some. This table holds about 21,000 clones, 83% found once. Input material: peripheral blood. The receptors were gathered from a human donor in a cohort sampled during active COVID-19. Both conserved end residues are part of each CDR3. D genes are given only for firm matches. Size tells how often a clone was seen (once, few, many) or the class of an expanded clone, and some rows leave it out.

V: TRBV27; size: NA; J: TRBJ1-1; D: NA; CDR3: CASSSPPDRNTEAFF; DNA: TGTGCCAGCAGTTCCCCCCCGGACAGGAACACTGAAGCTTTCTTT
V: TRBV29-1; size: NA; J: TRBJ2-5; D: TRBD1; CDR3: CSVVGAGTGGGTQYF; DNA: TGCAGCGTTGTAGGGGCCGGGACAGGGGGAGGGACCCAGTACTTC
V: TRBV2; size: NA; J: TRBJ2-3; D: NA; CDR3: CASSLRRADTQYF; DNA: TGTGCCAGCAGTTTGCGGCGCGCAGATACGCAGTATTTT
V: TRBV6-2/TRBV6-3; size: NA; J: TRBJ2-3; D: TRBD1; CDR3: CASSYSRRQGGTDTQYF; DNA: TGTGCCAGCAGTTACTCCCGACGGCAGGGGGGCACAGATACGCAGTATTTT
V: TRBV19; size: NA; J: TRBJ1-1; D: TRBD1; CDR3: CASSRRQGARNTEAFF; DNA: TGTGCCAGTAGTAGAAGACAGGGGGCACGAAACACTGAAGCTTTCTTT
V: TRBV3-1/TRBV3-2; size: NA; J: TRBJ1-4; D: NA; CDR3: CASSLRWGRTNEKLFF; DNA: TGTGCCAGCAGCCTCCGGTGGGGGCGGACTAATGAAAAACTGTTTTTT
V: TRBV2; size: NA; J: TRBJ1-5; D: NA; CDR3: CASNGLNQPQHF; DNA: TGTGCCAGCAACGGGTTAAATCAGCCCCAGCATTTT
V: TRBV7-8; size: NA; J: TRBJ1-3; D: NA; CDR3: CASSLGTTGNTIYF; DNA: TGTGCCAGCAGCCTCGGGACTACTGGAAACACCATATATTTT
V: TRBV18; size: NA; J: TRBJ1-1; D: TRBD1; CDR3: CASSPSPGGFTEAFF; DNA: TGTGCCAGCTCACCAAGTCCAGGGGGCTTTACTGAAGCTTTCTTT
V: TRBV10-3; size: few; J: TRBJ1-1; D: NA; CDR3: CAISETGMNTEAFF; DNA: TGTGCCATCAGTGAGACAGGGATGAACACTGAAGCTTTCTTT
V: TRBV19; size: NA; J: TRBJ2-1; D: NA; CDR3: CASSMHGGYGSYNEQFF; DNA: TGTGCCAGTAGTATGCACGGTGGTTACGGCTCCTACAATGAGCAGTTCTTC
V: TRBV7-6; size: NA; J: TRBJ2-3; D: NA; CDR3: CASSLRTVGADTQYF; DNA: TGTGCCAGCAGCCTTCGGACAGTGGGAGCAGATACGCAGTATTTT
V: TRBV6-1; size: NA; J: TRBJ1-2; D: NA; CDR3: CASSEGGRDYGYTF; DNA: TGTGCCAGCAGTGAAGGGGGCAGGGACTATGGCTACACCTTC
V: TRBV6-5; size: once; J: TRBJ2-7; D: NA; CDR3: CASSYSRGYEQYF; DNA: TGTGCCAGCAGTTACTCTCGGGGGTACGAGCAGTACTTC
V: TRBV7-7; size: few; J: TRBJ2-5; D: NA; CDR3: CASSFEGGTQYF; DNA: TGTGCCAGCAGCTTCGAAGGAGGCACCCAGTACTTC
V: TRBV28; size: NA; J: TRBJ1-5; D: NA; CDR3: CASSPYGGRDTGTNQPQHF; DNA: TGTGCCAGCAGTCCATATGGGGGACGGGACACCGGGACGAATCAGCCCCAGCATTTT
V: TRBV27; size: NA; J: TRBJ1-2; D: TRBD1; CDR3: CASRRQGGADGYTF; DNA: TGTGCCAGCAGACGACAGGGGGGCGCTGATGGCTACACCTTC
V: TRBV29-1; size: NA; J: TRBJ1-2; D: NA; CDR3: CSVQGDPNYGYTF; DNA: TGCAGCGTTCAGGGCGACCCTAACTATGGCTACACCTTC
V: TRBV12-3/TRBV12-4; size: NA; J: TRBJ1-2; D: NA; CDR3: CASSFSGDYGYTF; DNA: TGTGCCAGCAGTTTCTCGGGGGACTATGGCTACACCTTC
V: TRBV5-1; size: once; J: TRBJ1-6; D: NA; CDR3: CASSSYRDPNSPLHF; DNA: TGCGCCAGCAGCTCCTACAGGGATCCGAATTCACCCCTCCACTTT
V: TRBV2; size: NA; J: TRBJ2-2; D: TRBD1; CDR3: CASRTGASNTGELFF; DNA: TGTGCCAGCAGGACAGGGGCCTCGAACACCGGGGAGCTGTTTTTT
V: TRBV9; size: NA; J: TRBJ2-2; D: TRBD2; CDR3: CASSVRPASGGTGELFF; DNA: TGTGCCAGCAGCGTCCGCCCGGCTAGCGGGGGCACCGGGGAGCTGTTTTTT
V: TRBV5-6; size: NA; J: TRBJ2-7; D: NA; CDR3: CASSFLGEQYF; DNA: TGTGCCAGCAGCTTCCTCGGGGAGCAGTACTTC
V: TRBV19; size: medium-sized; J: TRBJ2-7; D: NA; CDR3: CASSMVWSEGQYF; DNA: TGTGCCAGTAGTATGGTCTGGAGTGAGGGGCAGTACTTC
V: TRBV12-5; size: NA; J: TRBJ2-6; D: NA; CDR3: CASQGLSGANVLTF; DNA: TGTGCTAGTCAGGGTTTATCTGGGGCCAACGTCCTGACTTTC
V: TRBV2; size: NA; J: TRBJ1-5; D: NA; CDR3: CASSDGRSNQPQHF; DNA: TGTGCCAGCAGTGACGGCAGGAGCAATCAGCCCCAGCATTTT